The sequence of this T cell receptor beta chain was determined in a study of blood T cell repertoires in COVID-19. As for the study in general: In each case, the material was cDNA or gDNA derived from T cells, B-cell-depleted T cells, or PBMCs.

V lost 0 bases to trimming and J lost 6 bases, with 16 bases between them. Germline V lookup: CDR1 SGHDT, CDR2 YYEEEE. CDR3 size: 15 residues. This clone appeared a single time. Under the authors' procedure: Cell counts per sample came from amplifying reference gene primers. The protocol was immunoSEQ multiplex PCR, while the TCRdb copy is restricted to in-frame clones and leaves out a portion. Clone size and V and J calls were adopted from that table, with D and trimming inferred from the DNA. The sample shows 56,000 or so clones, around 84% of them seen only once. Sequences were obtained from peripheral blood. The clonotype was recovered from a middle-aged man with acute or convalescent COVID-19. The chain has TRBV5-6 and TRBJ2-7; possibly TRBD1 for D (6 bases). The CDR3 sequence is CASSLDLGARGEQYF. The CDR3 DNA is TGTGCCAGCAGCTTGGACCTGGGGGCCCGGGGCGAGCAGTACTTC.